The rows below give T cell receptor beta chains drawn from one sample of a study of blood T cell repertoires in COVID-19. Profiled with immunoSEQ multiplex PCR; TCRdb holds only in-frame clones, not every one. The table lists about 64,000 clones, 80% to 90% of them singletons. The sequenced sample was peripheral blood. These receptors were collected from a man aged 50-59 years with active COVID-19. The CDR3 runs from the conserved cysteine through the conserved F or W. Each record gives: clone size, V gene, J gene, D gene, CDR3 protein, CDR3 DNA. A D gene is named only where the DNA matches it firmly. The listing skips clone size in some rows; elsewhere it reads once, few, many or a size class.

-	TRBV25-1	TRBJ1-2	TRBD1	CASSPSGQGAGYTF	TGTGCCAGCAGTCCATCGGGACAGGGCGCCGGCTACACCTTC
once	TRBV5-1	TRBJ2-7	-	CASSLAVGFYEQYF	TGCGCCAGCAGCTTGGCGGTCGGGTTCTACGAGCAGTACTTC
-	TRBV7-9	TRBJ2-3	TRBD1	CASSTMTGTDTQYF	TGTGCCAGCAGCACAATGACAGGGACAGATACGCAGTATTTT
-	TRBV5-6	TRBJ2-3	TRBD2	CASSLVSSGGSDTQYF	TGTGCCAGCAGCTTGGTTTCTAGCGGGGGGTCAGATACGCAGTATTTT
-	TRBV6-5	TRBJ2-1	TRBD2	CASSYAGTSGRDEQFF	TGTGCCAGCAGTTACGCCGGGACTAGCGGGAGAGATGAGCAGTTCTTC
-	TRBV24-1	TRBJ2-7	-	CATSDLRQGYEQYF	TGTGCCACCAGTGATTTGAGGCAGGGGTACGAGCAGTACTTC
-	TRBV5-1	TRBJ1-1	-	CASSLAEGYTEAFF	TGCGCCAGCAGCTTGGCGGAGGGATATACTGAAGCTTTCTTT
medium-sized	TRBV9	TRBJ2-2	TRBD1	CASSVIHRGDTGELFF	TGTGCCAGCAGCGTAATTCACAGGGGGGACACCGGGGAGCTGTTTTTT
medium-sized	TRBV4-3	TRBJ1-1	-	CASSHRGGDTEAFF	TGCGCCAGCAGCCATAGGGGAGGGGACACTGAAGCTTTCTTT
-	TRBV5-1	TRBJ2-5	-	CASSYDRQETQYF	TGCGCCAGCAGCTACGACAGACAAGAGACCCAGTACTTC
-	TRBV6-2/TRBV6-3	TRBJ1-2	TRBD1	CASSSPGQGARGYTF	TGTGCCAGCAGTTCCCCGGGACAGGGGGCGAGAGGCTACACCTTC
-	TRBV30	TRBJ2-5	TRBD2	CAWSRTSGGETQYF	TGTGCCTGGAGTAGGACTAGCGGGGGGGAGACCCAGTACTTC
-	TRBV7-9	TRBJ1-3	-	CASSVDTARDTIYF	TGTGCCAGCAGCGTAGACACTGCCCGGGACACCATATATTTT
-	TRBV15	TRBJ2-5	-	CATSTGVKETQYF	TGTGCCACCAGCACCGGGGTCAAAGAGACCCAGTACTTC
-	TRBV4-2	TRBJ2-7	TRBD1	CASSLRQGHSKEQYF	TGTGCCAGCAGCCTACGACAGGGCCATTCTAAAGAGCAGTACTTC
-	TRBV14	TRBJ1-1	-	CASSSTVNTEAFF	TGTGCCAGCAGCTCGACAGTGAACACTGAAGCTTTCTTT
-	TRBV19	TRBJ1-1	-	CASLIRGRGNTEAFF	TGTGCCAGCCTTATCAGGGGTCGTGGGAACACTGAAGCTTTCTTT
-	TRBV5-8	TRBJ2-5	TRBD1	CASSYYRGAQETQYF	TGTGCCAGCAGCTATTACAGGGGGGCCCAAGAGACCCAGTACTTC
few	TRBV5-1	TRBJ1-1	TRBD1	CASSEGDSHTEAFF	TGCGCCAGCAGCGAGGGGGACAGCCACACTGAAGCTTTCTTT
-	TRBV28	TRBJ1-2	-	CASSSVTDYGYTF	TGTGCCAGCAGTTCCGTCACGGACTATGGCTACACCTTC
medium-sized	TRBV9	TRBJ1-1	-	CASSVVHTGLSDTEAFF	TGTGCCAGCAGCGTAGTACACACAGGGCTGTCGGACACTGAAGCTTTCTTT